This TCR beta chain was recorded in a study of CD8 T cells in ankylosing spondylitis. Overall study findings and caveats: Earlier literature documents some of the motif variants in reactive arthritis synovial fluid and blood. Significant enrichment of disease-linked clones was reported in matched ankylosing spondylitis synovial fluid. There was a TCR beta motif, made of several highly homologous variants, that appeared characteristic of ankylosing spondylitis blood.

Ten or more counts support this clonotype. What it binds is not known. The CDR3 length is 14 residues. Trimming took off 0 bases at V and 8 bases at J, with 11 bases between the two ends. CDR1 is LGHNA, CDR2 YSLEER, per germline. Each TCR beta library was made by quantitative 5'-RACE that incorporated molecular barcodes. TCRdb processed the 5' RACE reads anew with MiXCR; each CDR3 protein has one entry. The sample has about 190,000 distinct CDR3 sequences, 10% to 15% seen once; the top ten hold 11%. Sample: blood, either unsorted or a sorted T cell fraction (not recorded which). This clonotype was obtained from a female donor with ankylosing spondylitis or in good health (not recorded which). V and J are TRBV4-3 and TRBJ2-4; either TRBD1 or TRBD2 may fit D (6 bases each). The CDR3: CASSQEPGAYIQYF. The CDR3 DNA reads TGCGCCAGCAGCCAAGAGCCGGGGGCGTACATTCAGTACTTC.